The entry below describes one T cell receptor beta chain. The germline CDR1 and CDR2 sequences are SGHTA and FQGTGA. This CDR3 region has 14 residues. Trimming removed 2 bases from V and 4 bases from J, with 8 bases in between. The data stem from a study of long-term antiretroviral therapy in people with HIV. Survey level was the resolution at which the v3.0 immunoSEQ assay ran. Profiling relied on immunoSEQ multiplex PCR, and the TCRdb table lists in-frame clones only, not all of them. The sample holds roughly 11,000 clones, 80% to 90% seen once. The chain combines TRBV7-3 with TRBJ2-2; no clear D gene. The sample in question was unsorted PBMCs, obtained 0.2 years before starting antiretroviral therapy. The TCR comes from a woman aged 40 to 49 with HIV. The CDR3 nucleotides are TGTGCCAGCAGCTTAGTGGATGGCACCGGGGAGCTGTTTTTT. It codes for CASSLVDGTGELFF.